A single T cell receptor beta chain is shown here with its context. Its antigen is still unknown. These data come from a study of T cells expressing NK-cell markers. The wider study: HCMV serostatus: most of the eight sequenced donors positive, one negative.

UMIs were included in TCR beta cDNA generated by 5'RACE template switching. TCRdb reprocessed the 5' RACE reads and keeps a single row for each CDR3 protein, giving no DNA. This table holds some 460,000 distinct CDR3 sequences. General study points: Specificity for HCMV among expanded NKG2C+ T cell clones was not established. These same clonotypes (in a handful of donors) also led the CD3+CD56-NKG2C+ fraction.

The CDR3 covers 18 residues. Per the germline V gene, CDR1 is KGHDR and CDR2 is SFDVKD. The specimen was blood T cells: a sorted CD56 or NKG2C T cell subset, CD4+ or CD8+ T cells, or bulk PBMC T cells (not recorded which). V gene TRBV24-1 combines with J gene TRBJ2-1; TCRdb's D gene call, TRBD1, goes unchecked for lack of DNA. The receptor comes from a woman between 45 and 65 years old in good health. This CDR3 is CATSDFRTDWSSYNEQFF.